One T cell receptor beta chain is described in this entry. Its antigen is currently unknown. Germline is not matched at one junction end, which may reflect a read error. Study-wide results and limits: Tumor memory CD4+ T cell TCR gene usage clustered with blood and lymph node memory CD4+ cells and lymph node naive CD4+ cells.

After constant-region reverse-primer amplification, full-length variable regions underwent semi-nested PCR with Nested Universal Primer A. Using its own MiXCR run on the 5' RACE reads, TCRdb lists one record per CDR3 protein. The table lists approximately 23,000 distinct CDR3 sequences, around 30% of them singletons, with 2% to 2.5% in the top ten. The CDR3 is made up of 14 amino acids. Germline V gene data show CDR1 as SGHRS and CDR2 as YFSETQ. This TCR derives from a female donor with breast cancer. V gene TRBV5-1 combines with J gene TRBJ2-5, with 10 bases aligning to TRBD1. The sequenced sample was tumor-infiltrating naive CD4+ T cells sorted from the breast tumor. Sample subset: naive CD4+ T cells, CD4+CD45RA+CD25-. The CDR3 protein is CASSMTGGKETQNF. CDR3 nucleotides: TGCGCCAGCAGCATGACAGGGGGCAAAGAGACCCAGAACTTC.